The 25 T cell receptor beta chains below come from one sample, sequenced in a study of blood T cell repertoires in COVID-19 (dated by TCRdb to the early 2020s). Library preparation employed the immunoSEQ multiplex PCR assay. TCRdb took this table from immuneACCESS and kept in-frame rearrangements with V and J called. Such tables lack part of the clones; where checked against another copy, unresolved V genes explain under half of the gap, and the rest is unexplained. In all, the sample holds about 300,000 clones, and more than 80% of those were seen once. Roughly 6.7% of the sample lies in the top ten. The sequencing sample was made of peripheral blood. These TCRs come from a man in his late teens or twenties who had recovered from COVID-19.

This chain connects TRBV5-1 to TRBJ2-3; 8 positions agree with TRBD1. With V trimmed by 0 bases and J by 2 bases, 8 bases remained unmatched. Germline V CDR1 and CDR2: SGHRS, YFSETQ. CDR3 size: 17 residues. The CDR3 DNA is TGCGCCAGCAGCTTGGGTTATTGGGACAGGATCACAGATACGCAGTATTTT. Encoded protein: CASSLGYWDRITDTQYF.

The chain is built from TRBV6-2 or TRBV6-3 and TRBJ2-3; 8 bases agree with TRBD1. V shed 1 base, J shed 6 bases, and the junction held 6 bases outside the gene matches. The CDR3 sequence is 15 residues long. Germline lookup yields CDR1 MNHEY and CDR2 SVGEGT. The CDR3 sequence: CASSYLGTGGDTQYF. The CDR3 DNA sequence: TGTGCCAGCAGTTACTTGGGGACAGGTGGCGATACGCAGTATTTT.

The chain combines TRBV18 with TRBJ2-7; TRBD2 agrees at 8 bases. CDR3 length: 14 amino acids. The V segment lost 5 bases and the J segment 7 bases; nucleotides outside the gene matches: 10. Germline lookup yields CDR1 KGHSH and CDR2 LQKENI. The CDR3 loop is CASSSTGTRGEQYF. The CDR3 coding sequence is TGTGCCAGCTCATCTACAGGGACTAGGGGGGAGCAGTACTTC.

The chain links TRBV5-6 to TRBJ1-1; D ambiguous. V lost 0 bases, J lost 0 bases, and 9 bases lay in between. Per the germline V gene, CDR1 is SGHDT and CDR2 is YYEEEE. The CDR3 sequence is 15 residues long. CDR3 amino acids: CASSLGRVMNTEAFF. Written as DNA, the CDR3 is TGTGCCAGCAGCTTGGGTCGAGTAATGAACACTGAAGCTTTCTTT.

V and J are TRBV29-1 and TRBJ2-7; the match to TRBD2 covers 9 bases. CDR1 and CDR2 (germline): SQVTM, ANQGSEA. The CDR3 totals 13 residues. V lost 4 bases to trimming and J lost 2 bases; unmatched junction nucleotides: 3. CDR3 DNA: TGCAGCGTTGGACTAGCGGAAACCTACGAGCAGTACTTC. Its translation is CSVGLAETYEQYF.

This CDR3 is CASSEQHSPYEQYF. In nucleotides, the CDR3 is TGCGCCAGCAGTGAACAGCATTCTCCTTACGAGCAGTACTTC. The rearrangement links TRBV10-2 to TRBJ2-7; no definite D call. Germline CDR1 is WSHSY and CDR2 is SAAADI. The CDR3 runs to 14 residues. The V and J ends lost 3 bases and 4 bases respectively, with 13 bases between them.

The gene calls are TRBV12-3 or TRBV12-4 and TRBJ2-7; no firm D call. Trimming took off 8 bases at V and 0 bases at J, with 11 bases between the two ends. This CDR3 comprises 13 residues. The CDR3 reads CASQPDFSYEQYF. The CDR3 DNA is TGTGCCAGCCAGCCTGACTTCTCCTACGAGCAGTACTTC.

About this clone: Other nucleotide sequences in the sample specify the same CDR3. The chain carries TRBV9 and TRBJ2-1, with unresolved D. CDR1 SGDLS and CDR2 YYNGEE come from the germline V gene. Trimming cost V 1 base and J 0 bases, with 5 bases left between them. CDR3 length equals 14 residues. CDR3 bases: TGTGCCAGCAGCGTATCTAGCTCCTACAATGAGCAGTTCTTC. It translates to CASSVSSSYNEQFF.

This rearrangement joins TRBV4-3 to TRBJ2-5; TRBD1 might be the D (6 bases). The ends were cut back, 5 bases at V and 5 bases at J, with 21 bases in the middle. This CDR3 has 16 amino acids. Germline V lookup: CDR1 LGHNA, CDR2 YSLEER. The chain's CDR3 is CASSVGASLLGETQYF. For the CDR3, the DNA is TGCGCCAGCAGCGTGGGGGCGTCGCTATTGGGGGAGACCCAGTACTTC.

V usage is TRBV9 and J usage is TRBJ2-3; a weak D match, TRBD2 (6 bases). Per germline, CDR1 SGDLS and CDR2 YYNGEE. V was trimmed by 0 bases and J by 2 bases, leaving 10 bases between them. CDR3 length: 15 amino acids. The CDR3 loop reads CASSVDGEDTDTQYF. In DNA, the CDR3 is TGTGCCAGCAGCGTAGATGGGGAGGACACAGATACGCAGTATTTT.

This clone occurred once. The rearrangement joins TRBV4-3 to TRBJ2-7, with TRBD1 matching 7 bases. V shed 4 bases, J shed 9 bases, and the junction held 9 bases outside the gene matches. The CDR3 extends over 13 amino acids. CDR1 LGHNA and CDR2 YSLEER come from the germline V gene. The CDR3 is CASSPGTASPQYF. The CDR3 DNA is TGCGCCAGCAGCCCTGGGACAGCGTCACCGCAGTACTTC.

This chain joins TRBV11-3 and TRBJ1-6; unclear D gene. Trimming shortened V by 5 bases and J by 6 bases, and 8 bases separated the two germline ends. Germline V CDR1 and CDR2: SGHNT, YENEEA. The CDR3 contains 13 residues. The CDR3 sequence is CASSATSNSPLHF. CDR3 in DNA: TGTGCCAGCAGCGCAACTAGTAATTCACCCCTCCACTTT.

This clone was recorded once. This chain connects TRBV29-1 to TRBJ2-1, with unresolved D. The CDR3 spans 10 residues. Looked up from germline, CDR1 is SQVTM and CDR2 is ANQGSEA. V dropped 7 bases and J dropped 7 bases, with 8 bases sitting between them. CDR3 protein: CSAQINEQFF. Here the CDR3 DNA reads TGCAGCGCCCAGATAAATGAGCAGTTCTTC.

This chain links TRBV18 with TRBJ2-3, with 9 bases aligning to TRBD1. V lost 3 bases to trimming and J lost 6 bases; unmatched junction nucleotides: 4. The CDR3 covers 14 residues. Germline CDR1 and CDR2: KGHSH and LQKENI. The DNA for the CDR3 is TGTGCCAGCTCACCCTCAACAGGGGGCGATACGCAGTATTTT. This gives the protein CASSPSTGGDTQYF.

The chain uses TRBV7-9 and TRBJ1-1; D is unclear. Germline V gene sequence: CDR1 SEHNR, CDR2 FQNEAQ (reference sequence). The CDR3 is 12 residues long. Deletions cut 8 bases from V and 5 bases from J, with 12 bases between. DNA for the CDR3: TGTGCCAGCTCCATTTCGGGTACTGAAGCTTTCTTT. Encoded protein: CASSISGTEAFF.

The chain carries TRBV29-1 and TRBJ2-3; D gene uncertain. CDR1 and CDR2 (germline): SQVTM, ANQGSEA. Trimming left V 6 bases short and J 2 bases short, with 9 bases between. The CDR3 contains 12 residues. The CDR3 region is CSVPAHTDTQYF. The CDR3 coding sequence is TGCAGCGTCCCTGCACACACAGATACGCAGTATTTT.

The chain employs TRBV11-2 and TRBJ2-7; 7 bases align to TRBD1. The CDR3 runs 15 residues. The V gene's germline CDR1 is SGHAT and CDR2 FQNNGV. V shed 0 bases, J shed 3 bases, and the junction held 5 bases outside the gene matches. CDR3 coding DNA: TGTGCCAGCAGCTTAGAACAGGGGACCTTCTACGAGCAGTACTTC. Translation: CASSLEQGTFYEQYF.

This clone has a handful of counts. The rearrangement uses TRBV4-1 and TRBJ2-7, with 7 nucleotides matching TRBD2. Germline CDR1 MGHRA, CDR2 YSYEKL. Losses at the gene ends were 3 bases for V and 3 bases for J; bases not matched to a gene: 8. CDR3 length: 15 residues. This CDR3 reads CASSQPQRGRYEQYF. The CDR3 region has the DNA TGCGCCAGCAGCCAGCCACAGCGGGGACGCTACGAGCAGTACTTC.

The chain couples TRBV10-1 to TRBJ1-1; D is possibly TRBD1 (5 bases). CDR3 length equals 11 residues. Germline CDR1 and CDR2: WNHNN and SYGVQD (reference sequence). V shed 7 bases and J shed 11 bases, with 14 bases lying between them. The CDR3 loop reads CASTEDIWAFF. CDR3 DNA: TGCGCCAGCACCGAGGACATTTGGGCTTTCTTT.

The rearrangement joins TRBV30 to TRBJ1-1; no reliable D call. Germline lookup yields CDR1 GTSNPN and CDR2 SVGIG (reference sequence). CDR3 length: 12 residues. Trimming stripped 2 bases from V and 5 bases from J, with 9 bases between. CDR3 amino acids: CAWSPGVTEAFF. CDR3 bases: TGTGCCTGGAGTCCCGGGGTGACTGAAGCTTTCTTT.

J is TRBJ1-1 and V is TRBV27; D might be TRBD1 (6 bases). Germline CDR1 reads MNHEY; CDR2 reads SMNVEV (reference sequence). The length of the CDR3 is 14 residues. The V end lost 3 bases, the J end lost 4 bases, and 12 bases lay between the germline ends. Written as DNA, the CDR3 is TGTGCCAGCAGTTTTGGGGGCGAGAGCACTGAAGCTTTCTTT. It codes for CASSFGGESTEAFF.

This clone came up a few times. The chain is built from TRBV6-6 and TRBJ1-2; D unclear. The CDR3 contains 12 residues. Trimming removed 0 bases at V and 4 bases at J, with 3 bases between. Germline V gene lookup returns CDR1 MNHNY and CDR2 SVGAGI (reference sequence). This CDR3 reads CASSYSGYGYTF. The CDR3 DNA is TGTGCCAGCAGTTACTCCGGCTATGGCTACACCTTC.

The CDR3 is CATRSTGGNEAFF. The CDR3 region has the DNA TGTGCCACCAGATCCACGGGGGGCAATGAAGCTTTCTTT. This chain connects TRBV24-1 to TRBJ1-1, with a possible D match to TRBD1 (6 bases). The CDR3 runs 13 residues. Trimming cost V 7 bases and J 7 bases, with 15 bases left between them. Germline lookup yields CDR1 KGHDR and CDR2 SFDVKD.

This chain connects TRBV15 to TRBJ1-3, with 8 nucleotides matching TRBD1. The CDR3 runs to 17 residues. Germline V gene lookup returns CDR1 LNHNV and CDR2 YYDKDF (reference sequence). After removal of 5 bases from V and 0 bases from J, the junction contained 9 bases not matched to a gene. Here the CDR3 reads CATSDPGQVYSGNTIYF. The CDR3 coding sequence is TGTGCCACCAGCGATCCGGGACAGGTATACTCTGGAAACACCATATATTTT.

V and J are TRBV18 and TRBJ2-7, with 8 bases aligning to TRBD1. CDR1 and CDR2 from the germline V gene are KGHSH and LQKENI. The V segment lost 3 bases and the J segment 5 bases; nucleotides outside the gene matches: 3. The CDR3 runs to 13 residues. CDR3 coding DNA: TGTGCCAGCTCACCCCCGGGACAGGACGAGCAGTACTTC. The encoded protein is CASSPPGQDEQYF. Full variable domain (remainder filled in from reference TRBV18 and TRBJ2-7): NAGVMQNPRHLVRRRGQEARLRCSPMKGHSHVYWYRQLPEEGLKFMVYLQKENIIDESGMPKERFSAEFPKEGPSILRIQQVVRGDSAAYFCASSPPGQDEQYFGPGTRLTVT.